The next 24 T cell receptor beta chains were all read from a single sample in a study of T cell responses to AZD1222 COVID-19 vaccine. Repertoires were generated with immunoSEQ multiplex PCR, while TCRdb's copy carries only in-frame clones and drops some. The sample shows tens of thousands of clones, 89% of them seen only once. This specimen was peripheral blood, taken 28 days after the second AZD1222 dose. The receptors originated from an adult who received the AZD1222 COVID-19 vaccine.

The chain recombines TRBV5-1 with TRBJ1-4, with D possibly TRBD1 on 5 matching bases. Germline loops: CDR1 SGHRS, CDR2 YFSETQ. Between the trimmed V and J ends, which lost 0 bases and 7 bases, there was a span of 10 bases. The CDR3 totals 14 residues. The CDR3 reads CASSLAVGGEKLFF. The CDR3 DNA reads as TGCGCCAGCAGCTTGGCCGTTGGGGGTGAAAAACTGTTTTTT. The whole variable domain, filled in from reference TRBV5-1 and TRBJ1-4, reads KAGVTQTPRYLIKTRGQQVTLSCSPISGHRSVSWYQQTPGQGLQFLFEYFSETQRNKGNFPGRFSGRQFSNSRSEMNVSTLELGDSALYLCASSLAVGGEKLFFGSGTQLSVL.

The chain recombines TRBV20-1 with TRBJ2-5, with unresolved D. The CDR3 covers 12 residues. V gave up 3 bases and J gave up 1 base, with 6 bases separating them. Germline loops: CDR1 DFQATT, CDR2 SNEGSKA (reference sequence). The CDR3 here is CSASSPQETQYF. Written as DNA, the CDR3 is TGCAGTGCTAGTTCCCCCCAAGAGACCCAGTACTTC.

The chain couples TRBV19 to TRBJ1-5; D is possibly TRBD1 (5 bases). This CDR3 region has 13 residues. V dropped 4 bases and J dropped 5 bases, with 9 bases sitting between them. In germline, CDR1 is LNHDA, CDR2 SQIVND (reference sequence). In nucleotides, the CDR3 is TGTGCCAGTAGTACCAGACAGTATCAGCCCCAGCATTTT. Translated, it gives CASSTRQYQPQHF.

The chain employs TRBV3-1 (or the pseudogene TRBV3-2) and TRBJ2-7; TRBD1 matches 7 bases. In germline, CDR1 is LGHDT, CDR2 YNNKEL (reference sequence). V dropped 1 base and J dropped 4; count of bases not matched to a gene: 4. CDR3 length equals 14 residues. The CDR3 spells CASSQAGTAYEQYF. CDR3 DNA: TGTGCCAGCAGCCAAGCCGGGACAGCATACGAGCAGTACTTC.

The genes are TRBV5-1 and TRBJ1-5; D remains unclear. V was cut by 0 bases and J by 0 bases, with 7 bases left in between. The germline CDR1 and CDR2 sequences are SGHRS and YFSETQ. The CDR3 contains 15 residues. The CDR3: CASSLGTSSNQPQHF. For the CDR3, the DNA is TGCGCCAGCAGCTTGGGGACCTCTAGCAATCAGCCCCAGCATTTT.

The rearrangement links TRBV5-6 to TRBJ1-3, with D perhaps TRBD1 (5 bases). V gave up 2 bases and J gave up 0 bases, with 18 bases separating them. CDR1 is SGHDT and CDR2 is YYEEEE in the germline V gene. The CDR3 is made up of 18 amino acids. The CDR3 DNA reads TGTGCCAGCAGCTTCATCGCCGGACACCAACTCTCTGGAAACACCATATATTTT. Its protein is CASSFIAGHQLSGNTIYF.

This clone was observed a handful of times. The chain couples TRBV24-1 to TRBJ1-2; D uncertain. The CDR3 is 12 amino acids. Trimming stripped 1 base from V and 8 bases from J, with 7 bases between. Germline V gene sequence: CDR1 KGHDR, CDR2 SFDVKD. The CDR3, as DNA: TGTGCCACCAGTGATTTTGCGGAGGGCTACACCTTC. It translates to CATSDFAEGYTF.

The V gene is TRBV29-1, the J gene TRBJ1-1, with a weak D call TRBD1 (6 bases). From germline, CDR1 is SQVTM and CDR2 ANQGSEA. The V end was cut by 5 bases, the J end by 7 bases, with 26 bases between. The CDR3 is 16 amino acids. The CDR3 DNA is TGCAGCGTTCCTCCCGTGGTAAGGACAGCTGTGAATGAAGCTTTCTTT. The encoded protein is CSVPPVVRTAVNEAFF.

The CDR3 loop is CASSTPRPHGYEQYV. In DNA, the CDR3 is TGTGCCAGCAGCACCCCTCGGCCCCATGGATACGAGCAGTACGTC. This rearrangement joins TRBV28 to TRBJ2-7; D uncertain. Germline V gene lookup returns CDR1 MDHEN and CDR2 SYDVKM. Trimming removed 6 bases at V and 4 bases at J, with 19 bases between. The CDR3 loop spans 15 amino acids.

V gene TRBV27 combines with J gene TRBJ2-1; 7 bases match TRBD2. V dropped 8 bases and J dropped 0; count of bases not matched to a gene: 1. The CDR3 extends over 13 amino acids. Per the germline V gene, CDR1 is MNHEY and CDR2 is SMNVEV (reference sequence). Written as DNA, the CDR3 is TGTGCCAGCTGGGGGGGCTCCTACAATGAGCAGTTCTTC. This translates into CASWGGSYNEQFF.

The rearrangement links TRBV7-2 to TRBJ1-2, with D hard to call. The V end was cut by 0 bases, the J end by 7 bases, with 9 bases between. Per germline, CDR1 SGHTA and CDR2 FQGNSA. The CDR3 length is 13 residues. CDR3 nucleotide sequence: TGTGCCAGCAGCTTAGCCGAGGGATTTGGCTACACCTTC. Translating gives CASSLAEGFGYTF.

CDR3 sequence: CSVQQGNTEAFF. The CDR3 DNA is TGCAGCGTCCAACAGGGAAACACTGAAGCTTTCTTT. The chain has TRBV29-1 and TRBJ1-1; a weak D match, TRBD1 (6 bases). V lost 6 bases and J lost 2, with 10 bases in between. The germline gives CDR1 SQVTM, CDR2 ANQGSEA. The CDR3 loop spans 12 amino acids.

J is TRBJ1-1 and V is TRBV11-3, with D uncertain. The CDR3 is 16 amino acids. Germline CDR1 SGHNT, CDR2 YENEEA. V lost 2 bases, J lost 1 base, and 14 bases lay in between. The CDR3 protein is CASSLSVGRENTEAFF. The CDR3 bases are TGTGCCAGCAGCTTAAGTGTAGGCAGAGAGAACACTGAAGCTTTCTTT.

The V call is TRBV19, the J call TRBJ1-4; no clear D gene. CDR1 and CDR2 (germline): LNHDA, SQIVND (reference sequence). The CDR3 sequence is 12 residues long. V was cut by 6 bases and J by 7 bases, with 9 bases left in between. The CDR3 coding sequence is TGTGCCAGTAGGCCGCTAGGTGAAAAACTGTTTTTT. As protein: CASRPLGEKLFF. Full variable domain (missing parts from reference TRBV19 and TRBJ1-4): DGGITQSPKYLFRKEGQNVTLSCEQNLNHDAMYWYRQDPGQGLRLIYYSQIVNDFQKGDIAEGYSVSREKKESFPLTVTSAQKNPTAFYLCASRPLGEKLFFGSGTQLSVL.

The rearrangement uses TRBV11-2 and TRBJ1-4, with a possible D match to TRBD1 (6 bases). V was trimmed by 1 base and J by 7 bases, leaving 10 bases between them. CDR1 is SGHAT, CDR2 FQNNGV, per germline. The CDR3 sequence is 14 residues long. The CDR3 DNA reads as TGTGCCAGCAGCTTAGGGGGGGGGCGTGAAAAACTGTTTTTT. As protein: CASSLGGGREKLFF. The full variable domain, in which reference TRBV11-2 and TRBJ1-4 provide the parts outside the CDR3, is EAGVAQSPRYKIIEKRQSVAFWCNPISGHATLYWYQQILGQGPKLLIQFQNNGVVDDSQLPKDRFSAERLKGVDSTLKIQPAKLEDSAVYLCASSLGGGREKLFFGSGTQLSVL.

V usage is TRBV27 and J usage is TRBJ2-1, with TRBD2 as a possible D gene (5 bases). The V end was cut by 3 bases, the J end by 0 bases, with 12 bases between. This CDR3 is built from 16 residues. CDR1 is MNHEY and CDR2 is SMNVEV in the germline V gene (reference sequence). The CDR3 here is CASSLGRAGSYNEQFF. The CDR3 DNA follows: TGTGCCAGCAGTTTGGGGAGAGCAGGCTCCTACAATGAGCAGTTCTTC.

V and J are TRBV3-1 (or the pseudogene TRBV3-2) and TRBJ1-2; D gene unclear. Between the trimmed V and J ends, which lost 4 bases and 3 bases, there was a span of 12 bases. This CDR3 is built from 14 residues. The germline V gene has CDR1 LGHDT and CDR2 YNNKEL (reference sequence). The CDR3 protein is CASSRAADYYGYTF. The CDR3, as DNA: TGTGCCAGCAGCCGGGCGGCAGATTACTATGGCTACACCTTC.

CDR3 DNA: TGTGCCAGCGGACCTTCCGGGCCGAGCTCCTACGAGCAGTACTTC. It is translated as CASGPSGPSSYEQYF. J is TRBJ2-7 and V is TRBV28; D uncertain. The germline gives CDR1 MDHEN, CDR2 SYDVKM. CDR3 size: 15 residues. Trimming took off 8 bases at V and 0 bases at J, with 17 bases between the two ends.

The rearrangement uses TRBV7-2 and TRBJ2-1; 9 bases line up with TRBD2. With 10 bases clipped from V and 4 bases from J, the junction kept 14 bases outside the gene matches. This CDR3 spans 16 amino acids. CDR1 is SGHTA and CDR2 is FQGNSA in the germline V gene. The DNA of the CDR3 is TGTGCCACCCAGACTGGCGGGAGGGCCTCTTACAATGAGCAGTTCTTC. Its translation is CATQTGGRASYNEQFF. Based on the CDR3 plus reference TRBV7-2 and TRBJ2-1, the full variable domain is GAGVSQSPSNKVTEKGKDVELRCDPISGHTALYWYRQSLGQGLEFLIYFQGNSAPDKSGLPSDRFSAERTGGSVSTLTIQRTQQEDSAVYLCATQTGGRASYNEQFFGPGTRLTVL.

This clone was observed a single time. The rearrangement links TRBV9 to TRBJ2-3, with D perhaps TRBD1 (5 bases). Germline V gene data show CDR1 as SGDLS and CDR2 as YYNGEE. This CDR3 is 15 amino acids long. V shed 3 bases and J shed 1 base, with 12 bases lying between them. The CDR3 sequence: CASSAELGGTDTQYF. The DNA of the CDR3 is TGTGCCAGCAGCGCCGAGCTAGGGGGCACAGATACGCAGTATTTT.

This clone was seen once. The chain uses TRBV19 and TRBJ2-2; the D is unclear. The CDR3 is made up of 14 amino acids. V was trimmed by 3 bases and J by 5 bases, leaving 10 bases between them. Per the germline V gene, CDR1 is LNHDA and CDR2 is SQIVND (reference sequence). The CDR3: CASSMGIGTGELFF. The CDR3 bases are TGTGCCAGTAGTATGGGGATCGGGACCGGGGAGCTGTTTTTT.

V is TRBV21-1 and J is TRBJ2-5. TRBV21-1 represents a pseudogene. The length of the CDR3 is 12 residues. The CDR3 bases are TGTGCCAGGGACGGATACCAAGAGACCCAGTACTTC. Translation: CARDGYQETQYF.

The chain couples TRBV5-1 to TRBJ2-5; 15 bases match TRBD2. V lost 4 bases, J lost 5 bases, and 3 bases stayed unmatched. The germline V gene encodes CDR1 SGHRS and CDR2 YFSETQ. This CDR3 has 15 residues. The CDR3: CASSRGTSGRETQYF. CDR3 DNA sequence: TGCGCCAGCAGCAGAGGGACTAGCGGGAGGGAGACCCAGTACTTC.

Turning to this clone: The same CDR3 arises from other DNA sequences in this sample as well. The chain combines TRBV7-9 with TRBJ1-6; tentatively, D is TRBD1 (5 bases). Trimming cost V 4 bases and J 3 bases, with 7 bases left between them. CDR1 is SEHNR, CDR2 FQNEAQ, per germline (reference sequence). The CDR3 is 14 amino acids. The CDR3 coding sequence is TGTGCCAGCAGCTCTACAGGCTATAATTCACCCCTCCACTTT. Protein: CASSSTGYNSPLHF. Full variable domain (rest looked up from reference TRBV7-9 and TRBJ1-6): DTGVSQNPRHKITKRGQNVTFRCDPISEHNRLYWYRQTLGQGPEFLTYFQNEAQLEKSRLLSDRFSAERPKGSFSTLEIQRTEQGDSAMYLCASSSTGYNSPLHFGNGTRLTVT.